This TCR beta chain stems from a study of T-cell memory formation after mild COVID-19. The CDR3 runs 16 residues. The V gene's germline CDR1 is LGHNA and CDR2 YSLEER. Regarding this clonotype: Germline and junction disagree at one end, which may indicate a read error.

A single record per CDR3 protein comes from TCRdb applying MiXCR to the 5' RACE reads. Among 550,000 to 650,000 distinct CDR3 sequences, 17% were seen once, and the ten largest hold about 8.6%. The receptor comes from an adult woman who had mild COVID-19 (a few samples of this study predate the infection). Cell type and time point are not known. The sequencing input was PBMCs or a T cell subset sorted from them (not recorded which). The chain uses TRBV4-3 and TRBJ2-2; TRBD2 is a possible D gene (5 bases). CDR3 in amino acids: CASIQVRVSNTGELFF. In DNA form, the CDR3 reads TGCGCCAGCATCCAAGTGAGGGTATCGAACACCGGGGAGCTGTTTTTT.